This T cell receptor beta chain was recovered during a study of T cells in Graves' hyperthyroidism and ophthalmopathy. Overall study findings and caveats: Ophthalmopathy was told apart from stable hyperthyroidism by a 13 V-J model.

This clonotype appeared a few times. What it binds is not known. The hyperthyroidism patients had all been newly diagnosed, and their disease duration was under 2 months. Their ages ranged from 18 to 65 years. Germline-derived CDR1 and CDR2 are MNHEY and SMNVEV (reference sequence). This CDR3 contains 18 residues. V lost 5 bases and J lost 1; bases outside the gene matches: 13. The investigators amplified TCR beta CDR3 regions from RNA transcripts. Using the HTBI primer set, a first-round RT-PCR was run on the TCR CDR3. Via MiXCR, TCRdb re-called the multiplex PCR reads, giving one row per CDR3 protein. The sample contains hundreds of thousands of distinct CDR3 sequences, around 15% of which appear only once.

The receptor was derived from a woman younger than 30 with Graves' hyperthyroidism. The sample taken for sequencing was blood. This chain joins TRBV27 and TRBJ2-7, with 11 bases that match TRBD2. CDR3 region: CASSPYPSTSGVSYEQYF. CDR3 nucleotides: TGTGCCAGCAGTCCATACCCCTCGACTAGCGGGGTTTCCTACGAGCAGTACTTC.